The next 14 T cell receptor beta chains were all read from a single sample in a study of response to subunit inactivated influenza vaccine. TCRdb recomputed calls from the RT-PCR reads with MiXCR, one row per CDR3 protein. The table has about 500,000 distinct CDR3 sequences, more than 15% seen once. Sequencing was performed on CD4+ T cells sorted from PBMCs, taken roughly 24 months after vaccination. The receptors here all came from a man between 50 and 75 years old who received an inactivated influenza vaccine.

The V gene is TRBV2, the J gene TRBJ2-1; 9 bases align to TRBD2. Per germline, CDR1 SNHLY and CDR2 FYNNEI. Trimming at V came to 6 bases and at J to 11 bases, leaving 5 bases not matched to a gene. The CDR3 contains 12 residues. The CDR3 sequence: CASRVAGDKQFF. The CDR3 nucleotides read TGTGCCAGCAGGGTAGCGGGAGATAAGCAGTTCTTC.

In its sample, this clonotype was seen a few times. CDR3 nucleotide sequence: TGTGCCAGCAGCTTAGCTCCGGTACAAGAGACCCAGTACTTC. Its translation is CASSLAPVQETQYF. The rearrangement uses TRBV11-2 and TRBJ2-5; D call uncertain. The CDR3 is made up of 14 amino acids. The germline V gene has CDR1 SGHAT and CDR2 FQNNGV. Trimming took off 1 base at V and 2 bases at J, with 8 bases between the two ends. Combining the CDR3 with reference TRBV11-2 and TRBJ2-5 gives the whole variable domain EAGVAQSPRYKIIEKRQSVAFWCNPISGHATLYWYQQILGQGPKLLIQFQNNGVVDDSQLPKDRFSAERLKGVDSTLKIQPAKLEDSAVYLCASSLAPVQETQYFGPGTRLLVL.

In this sample, this clonotype turned up a few times. CDR3 coding DNA: TGCGCCAGCAGCTTGACAGTCTCGGGCACCGGGGAGCTGTTTTTT. This sequence encodes CASSLTVSGTGELFF. This chain connects TRBV5-1 to TRBJ2-2; no definite D call. Germline V CDR1 and CDR2: SGHRS, YFSETQ. V lost 1 base and J 4 bases, leaving 11 bases between the germline ends. The CDR3 sequence is 15 residues long. Complete variable domain (other parts from reference TRBV5-1 and TRBJ2-2): KAGVTQTPRYLIKTRGQQVTLSCSPISGHRSVSWYQQTPGQGLQFLFEYFSETQRNKGNFPGRFSGRQFSNSRSEMNVSTLELGDSALYLCASSLTVSGTGELFFGEGSRLTVL.

CDR3 bases: TGTGCCAGCAGTTGGCATGGTAGGGAAAACATTCAGTACTTC. This sequence encodes CASSWHGRENIQYF. The chain joins TRBV12-3 or TRBV12-4 to TRBJ2-4; D is ambiguous. The CDR3 is 14 residues long. The V end lost 4 bases, the J end lost 5 bases, and 12 bases lay between the germline ends.

The V gene is TRBV20-1, the J gene TRBJ2-1, with 16 bases fitting TRBD2. Germline V lookup: CDR1 DFQATT, CDR2 SNEGSKA (reference sequence). This CDR3 is built from 19 residues. With V trimmed by 4 bases and J by 0 bases, 9 bases remained unmatched. CDR3 amino acids: CSAIPGTSGRARSYNEQFF. The CDR3, as DNA: TGCAGTGCTATTCCCGGGACTAGCGGGAGGGCCCGCTCCTACAATGAGCAGTTCTTC.

This clonotype was found a few times. This rearrangement joins TRBV3-1 to TRBJ2-7; the D gene is possibly TRBD2 (6 bases). Germline V gives CDR1 LGHDT, CDR2 YNNKEL (reference sequence). Trimming took off 4 bases at V and 1 base at J, with 11 bases between the two ends. This CDR3 comprises 14 residues. DNA for the CDR3: TGTGCCAGCAGCCCCCCGCGGGATTCCTACGAGCAGTACTTC. It yields the protein CASSPPRDSYEQYF.

The chain joins TRBV7-2 to TRBJ2-2, with no clear D. The germline gives CDR1 SGHTA, CDR2 FQGNSA. Trimming took off 5 bases at V and 5 bases at J, with 9 bases between the two ends. This CDR3 is 13 amino acids long. The CDR3 region is CASSRSATGELFF. CDR3 DNA: TGTGCCAGCAGCCGATCTGCTACCGGGGAGCTGTTTTTT.

This clonotype has only a few counts. The genes are TRBV7-2 and TRBJ2-3; D possibly corresponds to TRBD2 (5 bases). The CDR3 contains 13 residues. Trimming took off 6 bases at V and 6 bases at J, with 13 bases between the two ends. Germline V gene lookup returns CDR1 SGHTA and CDR2 FQGNSA. The CDR3 loop reads CASSRRGQDTQYF. Here the CDR3 DNA reads TGTGCCAGCAGTCGACGAGGGCAGGATACGCAGTATTTT. Supplemented by reference TRBV7-2 and TRBJ2-3, the full variable domain reads GAGVSQSPSNKVTEKGKDVELRCDPISGHTALYWYRQSLGQGLEFLIYFQGNSAPDKSGLPSDRFSAERTGGSVSTLTIQRTQQEDSAVYLCASSRRGQDTQYFGPGTRLTVL.

This clonotype came up a few times. The V gene is TRBV20-1, the J gene TRBJ1-2, with D tentatively TRBD1 (5 bases). Trimming pared 3 bases from V and 1 base from J, leaving 12 bases between. Germline V gives CDR1 DFQATT, CDR2 SNEGSKA (reference sequence). The length of the CDR3 is 14 residues. The CDR3 DNA follows: TGCAGTGCTAGGGGGTACAGGAGTAACTATGGCTACACCTTC. Its translation: CSARGYRSNYGYTF.

This clonotype has more than one count but fewer than ten. The genes are TRBV20-1 and TRBJ1-5; TRBD1 matches 8 bases. Germline V gene sequence: CDR1 DFQATT, CDR2 SNEGSKA (reference sequence). The CDR3 runs to 14 residues. The J segment lost 0 bases and the V segment lost 5 bases, leaving 3 bases of the junction unmatched. CDR3 region: CSAYRGSSNQPQHF. The CDR3, as DNA: TGCAGTGCTTACAGGGGGAGTAGCAATCAGCCCCAGCATTTT.

This clonotype was found many times. The chain links TRBV5-1 to TRBJ2-7; 11 nucleotides match TRBD2. V gave up 1 base and J gave up 4 bases; unmatched junction bases: 7. The CDR3 covers 16 residues. Germline CDR1 reads SGHRS; CDR2 reads YFSETQ. CDR3: CASSLISGRAGYEQYF. The DNA for the CDR3 is TGCGCCAGCAGCTTGATTAGCGGGAGGGCCGGGTACGAGCAGTACTTC. The whole variable domain, filled in from reference TRBV5-1 and TRBJ2-7, reads KAGVTQTPRYLIKTRGQQVTLSCSPISGHRSVSWYQQTPGQGLQFLFEYFSETQRNKGNFPGRFSGRQFSNSRSEMNVSTLELGDSALYLCASSLISGRAGYEQYFGPGTRLTVT.

This clonotype came up many times. This chain connects TRBV29-1 to TRBJ2-2; D ambiguous. There are 11 residues in the CDR3. Germline loops: CDR1 SQVTM, CDR2 ANQGSEA. Trimming took off 6 bases at V and 5 bases at J, with 7 bases between the two ends. In DNA, the CDR3 is TGCAGCGTCCCAAGTACCGGGGAGCTGTTTTTT. Its translation: CSVPSTGELFF.

The CDR3 reads CASSLIKDREDYEQYF. The CDR3 DNA reads TGCGCCAGCAGCCTGATTAAGGACAGGGAGGACTACGAGCAGTACTTC. The chain has TRBV23-1 and TRBJ2-7; 8 bases line up with TRBD1. TRBV23-1 is designated an ORF whose function remains uncertain. The CDR3 sequence is 16 residues long. Trimming cost V 6 bases and J 3 bases; bases outside gene matches: 13.

This rearrangement joins TRBV20-1 to TRBJ2-7; 9 nucleotides agree with TRBD1. CDR1 is DFQATT, CDR2 SNEGSKA, per germline (reference sequence). The CDR3 consists of 18 residues. The J segment lost 3 bases and the V segment lost 3 bases, leaving 18 bases of the junction unmatched. The CDR3 sequence: CSASPTPGQGFFIYEQYF. The CDR3 DNA sequence: TGCAGTGCTAGTCCGACACCAGGACAGGGGTTTTTTATCTACGAGCAGTACTTC.